This T cell receptor (beta chain) stems from a study of control samples from healthy donors and cancer patients. There are 15 residues in the CDR3. The V end was cut by 1 base, the J end by 8 bases, with 14 bases between. Germline lookup yields CDR1 SNHLY and CDR2 FYNNEI. Repertoires were generated with immunoSEQ multiplex PCR, while TCRdb's copy carries only in-frame clones and drops some. The repertoire table contains about 200,000 clones. This receptor was identified in a woman aged 25 to 39 in good health. This chain connects TRBV2 to TRBJ1-4; weak D call: TRBD1 (5 bases). Sequenced: blood. The CDR3 DNA reads TGTGCCAGCAGTGAAGGACAGCCAGGATGGGAAAAACTGTTTTTT. As protein: CASSEGQPGWEKLFF.